The source of this TCR beta chain is a study of vaccination effects on CD4 cells after COVID-19. Antigen-specific CD4+ T cells were first expanded with viral peptide pools by the ViraFEST assay and only then sequenced. Subsequent to a culture period of more than 9 days, CD4+ T cells were isolated. People in the vaccine group had not been infected with SARS-CoV-2 before, and their nucleocapsid antibodies were negative. Wells each received some 2.2 million PBMC, cultured with approximately 9.1 IU/ml IL-2 and about 9.3 ug/ml peptides. On both days 3 and 7, half of the culture medium was replaced with IL-2 medium. Trimming stripped 4 bases from V and 13 bases from J, with 17 bases between. The germline gives CDR1 LGHDT, CDR2 YNNKEL (reference sequence). This CDR3 region has 13 residues. Study-wide findings and caveats: Convalescent patients were scarce, and early post-infection timepoints were absent.

This clone was observed a single time. Its antigen is currently unknown. Libraries were prepared by immunoSEQ multiplex PCR; TCRdb keeps only in-frame clonotypes and omits some of them. The table records tens of thousands of clones, 81% of them present only once. The chain is built from TRBV3-1 (or the pseudogene TRBV3-2) and TRBJ2-1; D tentatively fits TRBD1 or TRBD2 (7 bases each). The source material was CD4+ T cells from PBMCs cultured with HCoV-229E spike peptides, sampled before COVID-19 vaccination. This sequence originates from a human donor who received a COVID-19 vaccine. CDR3 DNA: TGTGCCAGCAGCCTGGACCAGGGGGGGGGCCAGTTCTTC. It specifies CASSLDQGGGQFF.